This T cell receptor (beta chain) stems from a study of cytomegalovirus exposure and HLA in healthy donors (dated by TCRdb to about 2017). Looking at the study overall: An earlier analysis of roughly 500 of the donors reported more than 250 Gb of sequence data and 117 million unique TCR beta sequences from roughly 180 million T cells. Both class I and class II loci were covered by HLA typing, at four-digit resolution. The genetic ancestry cluster associated with self-reported Caucasian donors included 70% to 85% of the roughly 390 genotyped donors. The study was designed to test whether signatures of past pathogen exposure could be identified by cataloging public T cell receptors. Donor age, sex, ethnicity and CMV serostatus were compiled alongside the repertoire data. On average, approximately 250,000 unique TCR beta nucleotide sequences were sequenced per donor among about 400 genotyped donors of the cohort, with about 17% of those sequences being non-productive. To study patterns of TCR occurrence, a later analysis re-analyzed previously published TCR beta repertoires from 700 or so donors and added high-resolution HLA genotyping. To decide whether each TCR beta V gene segment behaved as functional or pseudogenic, an earlier analysis of some 600 of the donors relied on high-throughput TCR beta sequencing. In addition to the first cohort of around 670 subjects, a separate validation cohort of 130 or so different subjects was used. Every discovery cohort repertoire had been produced on one sequencing platform. Roughly 5 DR-DQ haplotypes were handled as single units for association and clustering because linkage in the cohort was strong. Genome-wide SNP genotypes for about 60% of the 666 donors were used in a later genetic analysis, which treated that subset as a discovery cohort. The study combined high-throughput TCR immunosequencing, statistical association of individual TCRs with disease status, and machine learning to predict cytomegalovirus infection status. An early release that covered about 600 HLA-typed donors contained approximately 320 gigabases of sequencing data and about 84 million unique TCR sequences. In the later analysis, no new phenotypic data were used to find candidate immune exposures; instead, reliance was placed on TCR beta sequences and their occurrence across donors. The study profiled the T cell repertoires of under 700 subjects by immunosequencing and related them to cytomegalovirus serostatus. Typing coverage differed by locus: A, B, C, DRB1 and DQB1 were typed in about 620-630 donors, DQA1 in roughly 510, DPA1 in 600 to 610, and DPB1 in 450 to 490.

CDR1 MNHEY and CDR2 SMNVEV are derived from the germline V gene (reference sequence). A distance of 13 bases separates the germline ends of V and J, which lose 5 bases and 1 base respectively. The CDR3 runs 15 amino acids, cysteine and phenylalanine included. Left in the record is the CDR3 DNA by itself, 45 bases read in frame from the first base. Of note for this clone: No antigen is known for it. No qualities accompany the bases; no much larger clone lies one base away.

Library generation was performed with the immunoSEQ multiplex PCR assay. The multiplex PCR relied on a mix of 60 forward primers for TCR Vbeta segments and 13 reverse primers for TCR Jbeta segments. A multiplex PCR assay on genomic DNA amplified the CDR3 region of rearranged TCR beta genes. The Illumina HiSeq System was used to sequence the amplified TCR beta libraries as 87-base-pair reads. The original methods were these. In a later analysis, tens of millions of unique TCR beta chains were counted across the approximately 620 repertoires, and roughly 9.9 million of these chains were shared by at least two donors. A nearest-neighbor algorithm error-corrected the raw reads and collapsed the reads into unique sequences, merging closely related sequences to remove PCR and sequencing errors. Alignment of CDR3 sequences to IMGT reference sequences was used to assign V, D and J gene segments. For a sequence to be retained, at least a six-nucleotide match to both a V gene segment and a J gene segment was required. A rearrangement counted as productive if the CDR3 had no stop codons and remained in frame with V and J, and every other rearrangement counted as non-productive. CDR3 was defined by IMGT convention, running from the second conserved V-encoded cysteine to the conserved J-encoded phenylalanine. Sequences without an unambiguous match to a single V gene segment were excluded from the earlier analysis of several hundred of the donors. In an earlier analysis of approximately 560 of the donors, a V segment was called functional when productive rearrangements were above 56.7%, and segregating when the standard deviation between donors exceeded 5%. A statistical classification framework was built to diagnose cytomegalovirus status from the catalog of TCR beta chain sequences. In a later analysis, V and J genes were assigned by comparing TCR nucleotide sequences against IMGT/GENE-DB human TR gene sequences. A later analysis assigned CDR3 sequences and most-parsimonious VDJ recombination scenarios with the TCRdist pipeline. In a later analysis, every TCR beta chain was defined by the combination of its CDR3 amino acid sequence and its V-gene family, and reads without a unique V-gene family were dropped. As a way to deal with suspected cross-contamination and a sequencing artifact, a later analysis dropped roughly 600 nucleotide sequences that were highly shared and had low generation probability. A later analysis calculated a clonal expansion index for each public chain from normalized within-repertoire ranks of inferred template counts. A later analysis computed generation probabilities with a VDJ recombination model fitted to out-of-frame rearrangements, and checked the results against IGoR. A later analysis scored TCR-TCR, TCR-HLA and TCR-CMV co-occurrence with hypergeometric tests, applying a repertoire-size bias correction to TCR pairs. False discovery rates were estimated in a later analysis by permuting HLA or CMV assignments 20 times. In a later analysis, co-occurring TCRs were grouped using DBSCAN, with TCRdist sequence similarity added in when clustering inside HLA-allele-positive subsets. Co-occurrence clustering excluded repertoires with fewer than 30,000 or more than 120,000 public chains, plus five with anomalous nucleotide sharing. The clones in this table, taken by TCRdb from immuneACCESS, are in-frame only. Not every clone is retained; where verified, under half of the shortfall comes from an unresolved V gene, and the cause of the rest is unknown. V, J and clone size were drawn from that table, and D and trimming were deduced from the DNA. The sample profile shows about 55,000 clones; roughly 74% of them were found once. Over 1.1% of the sample is taken by the ten largest.

The cohort was made up of approximately 700 healthy bone marrow donors. Cohort members were all nominally healthy when sampled, although unrecorded immune exposures were likely present. The donor was CMV seronegative and was included in the group of around 320 seronegative cohort members. A peripheral blood sample was collected from each donor, and TCR beta sequencing was performed on peripheral blood mononuclear cells. Genomic DNA extraction from the blood cell samples was performed with the Qiagen DNeasy Blood Extraction Kit. What the study reported, not specific to this receptor: Specific HLA alleles were associated with around 18,000 TCR beta sequences at a false discovery rate of 0.05 in a later analysis. This cohort had only TCR beta chains sequenced, and the lack of alpha or paired-chain data limited which features could be detected. In a later genetic analysis, a missense DCLRE1C variant was associated with V-gene and J-gene trimming of TCR beta chains, and the association was replicated in an independent cohort. According to the authors, the approach could potentially be generalized to other disease states and immunological phenotypes. In a later genetic analysis, fewer N-insertions in productive TCRs were reported among donors in an Asian-associated ancestry cluster than the roughly 640-donor mean. A further reported finding was that TCR beta sequences accurately predicted the HLA-A and HLA-B alleles for most subjects in the first cohort. The 87-base-pair reads could not distinguish some IMGT-functional V segments, including TRBV6-2 and TRBV6-3, so those segments were excluded. According to a later analysis, most CMV-associated TCR beta chains appeared to be HLA-restricted, and the HLA associations seemed to be driven largely by CMV exposure. Broadly in line with IMGT annotations, most TCR beta V segments showed up in productive rearrangements about 87% or about 30% of the time in an earlier analysis of 450 to 750 of the donors. Several of the top co-occurrence clusters appeared to be linked to parvovirus B19, influenza, CMV and Epstein-Barr virus, according to a later analysis. Most TCR sequences were observed very rarely across donors, whereas some public TCRs were present in many individuals. A later analysis found that HLA-associated TCR beta chains were more clonally expanded and had lower generation probabilities than equally common non-associated chains. When HLA alleles, especially DR and DQ, strongly co-occurred, TCR associations were difficult to assign to individual alleles. A total of 150 or so TCR beta chains were listed by the study as associated with cytomegalovirus. In vitro tests confirmed that a few of the cytomegalovirus-associated TCR beta chains recognize cytomegalovirus antigens. The classifier was reported to diagnose cytomegalovirus status with high specificity and sensitivity in both the original cohort and the validation cohort. The presence/absence analyses assumed that sequencing depth was roughly uniform across donors, and that assumption may not be true. Correlated functional status among segregating V segments might be attributable to linkage disequilibrium, but an unknown experimental factor could not be ruled out. The earlier analysis of 587 of the donors excluded over 15 rarely observed V segments, including chromosome 9 orphons, because counts were too low. Because HLA typing was missing for some donors at each locus, association tests included only the typed subset. A later analysis found that TCR association rates varied across HLA loci, with DRB1 alleles showing the most associated TCRs and HLA-C alleles the fewest. A cluster of highly shared sequence variants was judged likely to represent a technical artifact of the sequencing pipeline. For the cohort, immune exposure information was limited to CMV serostatus.

The sequence was collected from a female donor in good health and CMV-seronegative. Sample: PBMCs. In this chain, TRBV27 is recombined with TRBJ2-3; TRBD2 could be the D gene, as 6 bases match. The DNA sequence is as follows: TGTGCCAGCAGTCCACAGGAGCGGGGCACAGATACGCAGTATTTT. Its coded protein is CASSPQERGTDTQYF.